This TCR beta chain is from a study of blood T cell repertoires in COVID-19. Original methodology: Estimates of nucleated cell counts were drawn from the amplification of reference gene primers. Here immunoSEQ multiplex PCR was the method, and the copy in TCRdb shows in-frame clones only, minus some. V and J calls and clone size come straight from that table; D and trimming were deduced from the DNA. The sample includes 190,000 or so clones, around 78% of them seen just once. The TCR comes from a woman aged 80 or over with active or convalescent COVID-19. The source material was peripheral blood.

DNA for the CDR3: TGTGCCTGGAGTGTCGGGACTAGCGGGAGTAGCACAGATACGCAGTATTTT. Protein product: CAWSVGTSGSSTDTQYF. The chain employs TRBV30 and TRBJ2-3, with 14 nucleotides matching TRBD2. Germline V lookup: CDR1 GTSNPN, CDR2 SVGIG (reference sequence). The J segment lost 0 bases and the V segment lost 0 bases, leaving 2 bases of the junction unmatched. The CDR3 loop spans 17 amino acids.